The 29 T cell receptor beta chains listed next were all sequenced from one sample in a study of brain metastases from non-small cell lung cancer. The assay was immunoSEQ multiplex PCR, and TCRdb's table has in-frame clones only and misses some. Among 2,500 to 3,000 clones listed, roughly four fifths were seen once. The sample was primary lung tumor tissue. These receptors were collected from a donor aged 40 or over with non-small cell lung cancer.

The chain has TRBV5-6 and TRBJ1-1, with D maybe TRBD1 (6 bases). CDR1 is SGHDT and CDR2 is YYEEEE in the germline V gene. The CDR3 covers 14 residues. Trimming cost V 0 bases and J 9 bases, with 15 bases left between them. Here the CDR3 reads CASSLDSGTRKAFF. In nucleotides, the CDR3 is TGTGCCAGCAGCTTGGACTCCGGGACAAGGAAAGCTTTCTTT.

The rearrangement joins TRBV19 to TRBJ1-3; D remains ambiguous. CDR1 and CDR2 (germline): LNHDA, SQIVND (reference sequence). Trimming cost V 5 bases and J 0 bases, with 8 bases left between them. This CDR3 is 14 amino acids long. This CDR3 is CASSPTRSGNTIYF. As DNA, the CDR3 is TGTGCCAGTAGTCCTACTCGCTCTGGAAACACCATATATTTT.

This clone has just a few counts. This chain connects TRBV19 to TRBJ2-5, with 8 bases lining up with TRBD2. With 9 bases clipped from V and 5 bases from J, the junction kept 14 bases outside the gene matches. Germline CDR1 and CDR2: LNHDA and SQIVND (reference sequence). The CDR3 totals 15 residues. The CDR3 sequence is CASARGGGIRETQYF. CDR3 DNA: TGTGCCAGCGCTAGGGGCGGGGGGATTCGGGAGACCCAGTACTTC.

V and J are TRBV6-5 and TRBJ2-7; 11 bases map to TRBD2. The V gene end was trimmed by 9 bases and the J gene end by 3 bases; junction bases not matched to a gene: 7. The CDR3 has 14 residues. Germline-derived CDR1 and CDR2 are MNHEY and SVGAGI. The CDR3 sequence: CASTSGGKDYEQYF. The CDR3 region has the DNA TGTGCCAGTACTAGCGGGGGTAAAGACTACGAGCAGTACTTC.

The genes are TRBV12-3 or TRBV12-4 and TRBJ2-1, with D uncertain. The CDR3 sequence is 12 residues long. Trimming removed 6 bases from V and 8 bases from J, with 11 bases in between. CDR3 residues: CASSPLGDEQFF. The CDR3 region has the DNA TGTGCCAGCAGCCCGTTAGGCGATGAGCAGTTCTTC.

Of note for this clone: The junction departs from germline at one end; a sequencing error may be responsible. The rearrangement links TRBV5-1 to TRBJ2-2, with D possibly being TRBD2 (5 bases). This CDR3 spans 16 amino acids. CDR1 and CDR2 from the germline V gene are SGHRS and YFSETQ. CDR3 amino acids: CASSVPNRFNTGKLFF. The CDR3 DNA reads TGCGCCAGCAGCGTGCCGAACCGATTTAACACCGGGAAGCTGTTTTTT.

Regarding this clone: Sequence at one end of the junction differs from germline and may be a read error. Other DNA sequences in the sample encode the same CDR3. The chain uses TRBV30 and TRBJ1-2, with a possible D match to TRBD1 (5 bases). The CDR3 consists of 11 residues. Germline V CDR1 and CDR2: GTSNPN, SVGIG (reference sequence). This chain's CDR3 is CAGGAAYGYTF. CDR3 coding DNA: TGTGCCGGCGGGGCAGCGTATGGTTACACCTTC.

With regard to this clone: At the DNA level, this CDR3 is encoded by other sequences in the same sample as well. The rearrangement uses TRBV2 and TRBJ2-5, with 8 bases lining up with TRBD2. Germline V gene data show CDR1 as SNHLY and CDR2 as FYNNEI. The CDR3 has 13 residues. V shed 11 bases, J shed 5 bases, and the junction held 10 bases outside the gene matches. The CDR3 coding sequence is TGTGCCTCCGGGGGGGGTAAAGGTGAGACCCAGTACTTC. Translation: CASGGGKGETQYF. Looking up the rest from reference TRBV2 and TRBJ2-5 gives the full variable domain: EPEVTQTPSHQVTQMGQEVILRCVPISNHLYFYWYRQILGQKVEFLVSFYNNEISEKSEIFDDQFSVERPDGSNFTLKIRSTKLEDSAMYFCASGGGKGETQYFGPGTRLLVL.

In this sample, this clone turned up a few times. The chain combines TRBV5-8 with TRBJ1-1, with D unclear. The germline V gene has CDR1 SGHTS and CDR2 YDEGEE. CDR3 length: 12 residues. V was cut by 4 bases and J by 2 bases, with 6 bases left in between. CDR3 nucleotide sequence: TGTGCCAGCAGCCGGGTAAACACTGAAGCTTTCTTT. Protein: CASSRVNTEAFF.

This chain joins TRBV7-2 and TRBJ2-1; the match to TRBD1 covers 10 bases. The CDR3 spans 14 residues. The junction had 7 bases not matched to a gene; V was cut back by 0 bases and J by 14 bases. The germline CDR1 and CDR2 sequences are SGHTA and FQGNSA. CDR3 residues: CASSLAGTGEGEFF. In DNA, the CDR3 is TGTGCCAGCAGCTTAGCGGGGACAGGGGAAGGGGAGTTCTTC.

The V gene is TRBV7-6, the J gene TRBJ2-3; D tentatively reads TRBD1 or TRBD2 (5 bases each). The V end was cut by 2 bases, the J end by 1 base, with 10 bases between. The CDR3 has 15 residues. Germline assignment: CDR1 SGHVS and CDR2 FNYEAQ. The CDR3: CASSLRLGGTDTQYF. The DNA of the CDR3 is TGTGCCAGCAGCTTAAGGTTGGGGGGCACAGATACGCAGTATTTT.

The V gene is TRBV29-1, the J gene TRBJ1-2; the D is unclear. The CDR3 length is 13 residues. Germline CDR1 is SQVTM and CDR2 is ANQGSEA. The germline V and J ends were trimmed by 2 bases and 0 bases, with 7 bases remaining between them. The CDR3 nucleotides read TGCAGCGTTGAATCAGCTTCTAACTATGGCTACACCTTC. Residues: CSVESASNYGYTF.

The J gene is TRBJ1-2, the V gene TRBV6-5, with D unresolved. This CDR3 comprises 15 residues. Germline CDR1 reads MNHEY; CDR2 reads SVGAGI. Trimming cost V 7 bases and J 8 bases, with 23 bases left between them. CDR3 amino acids: CASTNTSTGWRGYTF. The DNA for the CDR3 is TGTGCCAGCACCAACACCTCGACCGGCTGGCGGGGCTACACCTTC.

This clone was observed a single time. Additional DNA sequences in this sample encode the identical CDR3. V gene TRBV6-9 combines with J gene TRBJ2-2; D not certain. The CDR3 is 12 residues long. V was trimmed by 7 bases and J by 5 bases, leaving 8 bases between them. Germline-derived CDR1 and CDR2 are MNHGY and SVAAGI. The CDR3 reads CASILGTGELFF. DNA for the CDR3: TGTGCCAGCATCCTAGGGACCGGGGAGCTGTTTTTT.

This clone has a single count. V is TRBV7-8 and J is TRBJ1-1; unclear D gene. The CDR3 sequence is 15 residues long. Deletions cut 0 bases from V and 3 bases from J, with 11 bases between. Germline V gene lookup returns CDR1 SGHVS and CDR2 FQNEAQ. The CDR3 nucleotides read TGTGCCAGCAGCTTAGCGCTCGGGTTGGACACTGAAGCTTTCTTT. Residues: CASSLALGLDTEAFF. The complete variable domain, with remaining parts taken from reference TRBV7-8 and TRBJ1-1, reads GAGVSQSPRYKVAKRGQDVALRCDPISGHVSLFWYQQALGQGPEFLTYFQNEAQLDKSGLPSDRFFAERPEGSVSTLKIQRTQQEDSAVYLCASSLALGLDTEAFFGQGTRLTVV.

The rearrangement links TRBV4-2 to TRBJ1-1; D is undetermined. The V and J ends lost 3 bases and 2 bases respectively, with 7 bases between them. The CDR3 consists of 13 residues. CDR1 is LGHNA, CDR2 YNFKEQ, per germline. In nucleotides, the CDR3 is TGTGCCAGCAGCCAGGGGATAAACACTGAAGCTTTCTTT. Translation gives CASSQGINTEAFF.

The V gene is TRBV9, the J gene TRBJ2-2; D perhaps matches TRBD1 (5 bases). The germline V gene has CDR1 SGDLS and CDR2 YYNGEE. V was shortened by 4 bases and J by 7 bases, with 17 bases between the two germline ends. CDR3 length: 15 amino acids. For the CDR3, the DNA is TGTGCCAGCAGCCCCCGTTTAGGGGATCACGGGGAGCTGTTTTTT. This sequence encodes CASSPRLGDHGELFF. The full variable domain, its missing parts supplied by reference TRBV9 and TRBJ2-2, is DSGVTQTPKHLITATGQRVTLRCSPRSGDLSVYWYQQSLDQGLQFLIQYYNGEERAKGNILERFSAQQFPDLHSELNLSSLELGDSALYFCASSPRLGDHGELFFGEGSRLTVL.

The chain combines TRBV4-3 with TRBJ2-2, with D unclear. Germline V gene data show CDR1 as LGHNA and CDR2 as YSLEER. With 3 bases removed from V and 5 bases from J, the gap between germline ends came to 4 bases. The CDR3 loop spans 12 amino acids. CDR3 region: CASSQRTGELFF. CDR3 nucleotide sequence: TGCGCCAGCAGCCAGCGGACCGGGGAGCTGTTTTTT.

This CDR3 is CASSPPDDGSPLHF. The CDR3 DNA reads as TGTGCCAGCAGCCCCCCCGACGATGGCTCACCCCTCCACTTT. J is TRBJ1-6 and V is TRBV7-8; D gene ambiguous. This CDR3 spans 14 amino acids. V lost 5 bases and J 10 bases, leaving 15 bases between the germline ends. Germline CDR1 reads SGHVS; CDR2 reads FQNEAQ.

J is TRBJ1-3 and V is TRBV30; D is unresolved. The V and J ends lost 0 bases and 0 bases respectively, with 9 bases between them. The CDR3 is 15 residues long. Per the germline V gene, CDR1 is GTSNPN and CDR2 is SVGIG (reference sequence). The CDR3 is CAWSVRAVSGNTIYF. CDR3 DNA sequence: TGTGCCTGGAGTGTAAGGGCAGTCTCTGGAAACACCATATATTTT.

V usage is TRBV19 and J usage is TRBJ2-1; no definite D call. The CDR3 sequence is 14 residues long. Trimming took off 8 bases at V and 4 bases at J, with 15 bases between the two ends. The germline V gene has CDR1 LNHDA and CDR2 SQIVND (reference sequence). CDR3 sequence reads: CASFRAVEYNEQFF. Written as DNA, the CDR3 is TGTGCCAGTTTTAGGGCCGTGGAGTACAATGAGCAGTTCTTC.

This rearrangement joins TRBV27 to TRBJ2-7; TRBD1 is a possible D gene (6 bases). Germline-derived CDR1 and CDR2 are MNHEY and SMNVEV (reference sequence). V was trimmed by 5 bases and J by 0 bases, leaving 17 bases between them. CDR3 length: 16 residues. This CDR3 is CASSLYSGVSSYEQYF. The CDR3 bases are TGTGCCAGCAGTCTGTATTCAGGGGTTAGCTCCTACGAGCAGTACTTC.

The J gene is TRBJ1-5, the V gene TRBV5-8; D call uncertain. Germline-derived CDR1 and CDR2 are SGHTS and YDEGEE. This CDR3 has 12 amino acids. The germline V and J ends were trimmed by 0 bases and 4 bases, with 2 bases remaining between them. DNA of the CDR3: TGTGCCAGCAGCTTGGGGAATCAGCCCCAGCATTTT. Encoded protein: CASSLGNQPQHF.

J is TRBJ1-5 and V is TRBV6-2 or TRBV6-3; 7 bases line up with TRBD1. The V gene's germline CDR1 is MNHEY and CDR2 SVGEGT. The J segment lost 6 bases and the V segment lost 4 bases, leaving 6 bases of the junction unmatched. The CDR3 sequence is 14 residues long. The CDR3 region has the DNA TGTGCCAGCAGTTCCGGGACAGAGTTTCAGCCCCAGCATTTT. It encodes CASSSGTEFQPQHF.

The chain combines TRBV18 with TRBJ1-2; 7 positions match TRBD1. The germline V gene has CDR1 KGHSH and CDR2 LQKENI. V lost 0 bases and J lost 6; bases outside the gene matches: 13. The CDR3 has 17 amino acids. CDR3 protein: CASSPPVRQGGSDGYTF. For the CDR3, the DNA is TGTGCCAGCTCACCACCGGTACGACAGGGAGGGTCCGATGGCTACACCTTC. Looking up the rest from reference TRBV18 and TRBJ1-2 gives the full variable domain: NAGVMQNPRHLVRRRGQEARLRCSPMKGHSHVYWYRQLPEEGLKFMVYLQKENIIDESGMPKERFSAEFPKEGPSILRIQQVVRGDSAAYFCASSPPVRQGGSDGYTFGSGTRLTVV.

The V gene is TRBV24-1, the J gene TRBJ2-5, with D maybe TRBD2 (5 bases). There are 15 residues in the CDR3. V gave up 8 bases and J gave up 1 base, with 16 bases separating them. Germline assignment: CDR1 KGHDR and CDR2 SFDVKD. CDR3 sequence reads: CATTIPPRGQETQYF. The CDR3 region has the DNA TGTGCCACCACTATTCCCCCCCGGGGCCAAGAGACCCAGTACTTC.

The genes are TRBV5-1 and TRBJ1-4; TRBD1 is a possible D gene (6 bases). V lost 2 bases, J lost 4 bases, and 15 bases lay in between. This CDR3 spans 16 amino acids. Germline V gene data show CDR1 as SGHRS and CDR2 as YFSETQ. The CDR3 nucleotides read TGCGCCAGCAGCTTAACCGGGACACCCGTTAATGAAAAACTGTTTTTT. Protein sequence: CASSLTGTPVNEKLFF.

This rearrangement joins TRBV7-9 to TRBJ1-6; D is undetermined. The CDR3 spans 13 residues. V was trimmed by 4 bases and J by 7 bases, leaving 8 bases between them. Germline V lookup: CDR1 SEHNR, CDR2 FQNEAQ (reference sequence). The CDR3, as DNA: TGTGCCAGCAGCTCAGAGGGAAATTCACCCCTCCACTTT. Its protein product is CASSSEGNSPLHF.

For this clone: Germline and junction disagree at one end, which may indicate a read error. This CDR3 is also generated by other DNA sequences in the sample. The J gene is TRBJ2-7, the V gene TRBV5-1; 7 bases align to TRBD2. The CDR3 runs 14 residues. Germline V CDR1 and CDR2: SGHRS, YFSETQ. The CDR3 reads CASSGTSAAYEQYF. The DNA of the CDR3 is TGCGCCAGCAGCGGTACTAGCGCTGCCTACGAGCAGTATTTC.